Below are 6 T cell receptor beta chains sequenced from a single sample in a study of control samples from healthy donors and cancer patients. The table came from immunoSEQ multiplex PCR; TCRdb's copy has only in-frame clones and leaves some out. The data show approximately 120,000 clones, over 75% seen once. Sequencing input: blood. These receptors were collected from a human donor in good health. The donor label of this sample is uncertain.

This chain uses TRBV7-2 with TRBJ2-3; 13 nucleotides align to TRBD2. J lost 5 bases, V lost 2 bases, and 7 bases had no gene match. CDR1 and CDR2 (germline): SGHTA, FQGNSA. The CDR3 extends over 17 amino acids. CDR3 in amino acids: CASSLFPGLAGIDTQYF. CDR3 DNA: TGTGCCAGCAGCTTATTTCCGGGACTAGCGGGGATAGATACGCAGTATTTT.

V usage is TRBV6-5 and J usage is TRBJ2-3, with D uncertain. V shed 7 bases and J shed 6 bases, with 14 bases lying between them. There are 13 residues in the CDR3. Germline loops: CDR1 MNHEY, CDR2 SVGAGI. The CDR3 here is CASTLTSRDTQYF. The CDR3 DNA reads as TGTGCCAGCACCCTGACAAGCAGGGATACGCAGTATTTT.

This clone appeared a few times. This chain uses TRBV6-5 with TRBJ2-7; D is perhaps TRBD1 (5 bases). The CDR3 length is 16 residues. CDR1 is MNHEY and CDR2 is SVGAGI in the germline V gene. Between the trimmed V and J ends, which lost 0 bases and 0 bases, there was a span of 12 bases. CDR3 DNA sequence: TGTGCCAGCAGTTACTCTGGCGGACAAAACTCCTACGAGCAGTACTTC. This sequence encodes CASSYSGGQNSYEQYF.

This clone came up a few times. The V and J genes are TRBV6-1 and TRBJ2-5; D perhaps matches TRBD2 (6 bases). V was shortened by 3 bases and J by 0 bases, with 11 bases between the two germline ends. The CDR3 spans 15 residues. Germline V lookup: CDR1 MNHNS, CDR2 SASEGT. The DNA for the CDR3 is TGTGCCAGCAGTGATATTAGCGGCCACCAAGAGACCCAGTACTTC. Its translation is CASSDISGHQETQYF.

The chain recombines TRBV11-3 with TRBJ2-3; D unresolved. CDR3 size: 12 residues. Deletions cut 5 bases from V and 5 bases from J, with 8 bases between. CDR1 and CDR2 (germline): SGHNT, YENEEA. The CDR3 region is CASSKIGDTQYF. CDR3 in DNA: TGTGCCAGCAGCAAAATAGGAGATACGCAGTATTTT. The full variable domain, in which reference TRBV11-3 and TRBJ2-3 provide the parts outside the CDR3, is EAGVVQSPRYKIIEKKQPVAFWCNPISGHNTLYWYLQNLGQGPELLIRYENEEAVDDSQLPKDRFSAERLKGVDSTLKIQPAELGDSAVYLCASSKIGDTQYFGPGTRLTVL.

V and J are TRBV11-2 and TRBJ2-7, with D maybe TRBD2 (5 bases). The germline CDR1 and CDR2 sequences are SGHAT and FQNNGV. The CDR3 contains 12 residues. V lost 0 bases and J lost 12, with 12 bases in between. CDR3 sequence (DNA): TGTGCCAGCAGCTTAGACTTGGGAGCCCCGTACTTC. Translation gives CASSLDLGAPYF.